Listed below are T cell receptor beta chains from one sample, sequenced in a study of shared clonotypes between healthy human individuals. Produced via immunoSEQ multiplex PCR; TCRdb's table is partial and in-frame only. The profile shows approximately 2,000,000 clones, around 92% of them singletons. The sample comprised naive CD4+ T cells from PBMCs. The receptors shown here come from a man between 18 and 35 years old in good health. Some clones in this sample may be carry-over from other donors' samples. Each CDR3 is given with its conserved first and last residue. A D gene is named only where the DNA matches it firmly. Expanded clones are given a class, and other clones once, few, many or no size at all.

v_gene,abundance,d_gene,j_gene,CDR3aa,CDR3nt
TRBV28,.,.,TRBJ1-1,CASWTAQNTEAFF,TGTGCCAGCTGGACAGCCCAGAACACTGAAGCTTTCTTT
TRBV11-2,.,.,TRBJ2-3,CASSFISADTQYF,TGTGCCAGCAGCTTTATTTCTGCAGATACGCAGTATTTT
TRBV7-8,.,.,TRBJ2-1,CASRPRWGNEQFF,TGTGCCAGCAGACCCCGGTGGGGGAATGAGCAGTTCTTC
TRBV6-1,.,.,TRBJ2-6,CASTEAGAGANVLTF,TGTGCCAGCACTGAGGCGGGCGCTGGGGCCAACGTCCTGACTTTC
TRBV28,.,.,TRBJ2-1,CASRGLYNEQFF,TGTGCCAGCAGAGGGCTCTACAATGAGCAGTTCTTC
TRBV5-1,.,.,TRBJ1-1,CASMEGLNTEAFF,TGCGCCAGCATGGAGGGACTGAACACTGAAGCTTTCTTT
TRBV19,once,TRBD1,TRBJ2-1,CASSSAGQGVDEQFF,TGTGCCAGTAGCTCAGCGGGACAGGGAGTCGATGAGCAGTTCTTC
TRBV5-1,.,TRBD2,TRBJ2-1,CASTKIAGMYNEQFF,TGCGCCAGCACCAAGATAGCGGGGATGTACAATGAGCAGTTCTTC
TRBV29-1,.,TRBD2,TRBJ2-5,CSVDSGGQETQYF,TGCAGCGTGGATAGCGGGGGCCAAGAGACCCAGTACTTC
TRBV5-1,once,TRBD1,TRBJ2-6,CASSPGQGASGANVLTF,TGCGCCAGCAGTCCCGGACAGGGGGCATCTGGGGCCAACGTCCTGACTTTC
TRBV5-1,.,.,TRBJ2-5,CASSRDGSQETQYF,TGCGCCAGCAGCAGGGACGGTTCGCAAGAGACCCAGTACTTC
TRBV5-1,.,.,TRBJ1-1,CASSLGRANMNTEAFF,TGCGCCAGCAGCTTGGGTCGGGCAAACATGAACACTGAAGCTTTCTTT
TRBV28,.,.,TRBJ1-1,CASSSIRGFTNTEAFF,TGTGCCAGCAGTTCAATCCGGGGGTTTACGAACACTGAAGCTTTCTTT
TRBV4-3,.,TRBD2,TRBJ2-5,CASSQEQRGETQYF,TGCGCCAGCAGCCAAGAACAGCGGGGAGAGACCCAGTACTTC
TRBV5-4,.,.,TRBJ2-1,CASSLQGSYNEQFF,TGTGCCAGCAGCTTGCAGGGATCCTACAATGAGCAGTTCTTC
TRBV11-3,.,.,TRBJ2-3,CASSLARAVDTQYF,TGTGCCAGCAGCTTAGCCAGGGCTGTGGATACGCAGTATTTT
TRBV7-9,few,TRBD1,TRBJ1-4,CASSRQGSRKLFF,TGTGCCAGCAGCCGACAGGGATCAAGGAAACTGTTTTTT
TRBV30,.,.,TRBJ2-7,CAWSGPGARAYEQYF,TGTGCCTGGAGTGGTCCCGGGGCGCGGGCCTACGAGCAGTACTTC
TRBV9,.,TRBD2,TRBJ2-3,CASSRTSSPDTQYF,TGTGCCAGCAGCCGGACTAGCAGCCCAGATACGCAGTATTTT
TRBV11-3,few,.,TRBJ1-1,CASSVGPLNTEAFF,TGTGCCAGCAGCGTGGGGCCTCTGAACACTGAAGCTTTCTTT
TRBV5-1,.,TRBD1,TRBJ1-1,CASSDNPRGLDTEAFF,TGCGCCAGCAGCGACAACCCTAGGGGGCTGGACACTGAAGCTTTCTTT
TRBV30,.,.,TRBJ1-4,CAWNSDEKLFF,TGTGCCTGGAATTCTGATGAAAAACTGTTTTTT
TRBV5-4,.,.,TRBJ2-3,CASSPEGRGDTQYF,TGTGCCAGCAGCCCAGAGGGACGGGGAGATACGCAGTATTTT
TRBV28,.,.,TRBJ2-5,CASSLLASLKTQYF,TGTGCCAGCAGTTTATTGGCTAGCTTGAAGACCCAGTACTTC
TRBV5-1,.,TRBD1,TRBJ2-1,CASSSGQTYYNEQFF,TGCGCCAGCAGTTCGGGACAGACATATTACAATGAGCAGTTCTTC
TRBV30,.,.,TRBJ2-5,CAWSPRENQETQYF,TGTGCCTGGAGTCCTCGTGAGAACCAAGAGACCCAGTACTTC
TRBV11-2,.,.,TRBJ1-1,CASSPRQINEWMNTEAFF,TGTGCCAGCAGCCCCCGACAGATTAATGAGTGGATGAACACTGAAGCTTTCTTT
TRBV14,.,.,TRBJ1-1,CASSQVSGIREAFF,TGTGCCAGCAGCCAAGTTTCAGGAATCCGTGAAGCTTTCTTT
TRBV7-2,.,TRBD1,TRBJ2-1,CASSSGQGALGNEQFF,TGTGCCAGCAGCTCAGGACAGGGGGCTTTAGGAAATGAGCAGTTCTTC
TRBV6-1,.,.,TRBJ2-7,CASSEVTYEQYF,TGTGCCAGCAGTGAGGTTACCTACGAGCAGTACTTC
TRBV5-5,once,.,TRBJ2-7,CASSLATGTEYYEQYF,TGTGCCAGCAGCTTGGCCACCGGGACGGAATACTACGAGCAGTACTTC
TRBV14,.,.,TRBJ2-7,CASSQGIVRSYEQYF,TGTGCCAGCAGCCAAGGGATAGTGAGGTCCTACGAGCAGTACTTC
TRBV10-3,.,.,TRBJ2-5,CAISDLGGARETQYF,TGTGCCATCAGTGACTTGGGGGGGGCACGAGAGACCCAGTACTTC
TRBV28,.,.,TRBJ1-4,CASGEGGATNEKLFF,TGTGCCAGCGGCGAGGGAGGGGCAACTAATGAAAAACTGTTTTTT
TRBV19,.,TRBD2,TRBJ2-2,CASSGLAANTGELFF,TGTGCCAGTAGCGGACTAGCGGCAAACACCGGGGAGCTGTTTTTT
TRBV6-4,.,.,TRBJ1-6,CASSLGTWNSPLHF,TGTGCCAGCAGCCTAGGGACTTGGAATTCACCCCTCCACTTT
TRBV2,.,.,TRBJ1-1,CASSDPNTEAFF,TGTGCCAGCAGTGATCCGAACACTGAAGCTTTCTTT
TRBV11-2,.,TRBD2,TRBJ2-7,CASSSTSGTYEQYF,TGTGCCAGCAGCTCGACTAGCGGGACCTACGAGCAGTACTTC
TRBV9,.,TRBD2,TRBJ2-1,CASSVGQTSGMENEQFF,TGTGCCAGCAGCGTAGGGCAGACTAGCGGGATGGAAAATGAGCAGTTCTTC
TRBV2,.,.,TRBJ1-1,CASSETRVNTEAFF,TGTGCCAGCAGTGAGACCAGGGTGAACACTGAAGCTTTCTTT
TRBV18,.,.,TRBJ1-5,CASSPRGGESNQPQHF,TGTGCCAGCTCACCCAGGGGTGGGGAAAGCAATCAGCCCCAGCATTTT
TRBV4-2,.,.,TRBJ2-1,CASSQEGRGRVYNEQFF,TGTGCCAGCAGCCAAGAAGGCCGTGGACGAGTATACAATGAGCAGTTCTTC
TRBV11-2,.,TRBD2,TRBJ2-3,CASSPRPGGDTQYF,TGTGCCAGCAGCCCCCGACCGGGGGGGGATACGCAGTATTTT
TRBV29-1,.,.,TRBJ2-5,CSVETEETQYF,TGCAGCGTTGAGACAGAAGAGACCCAGTACTTC
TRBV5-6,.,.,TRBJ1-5,CASSFGQYGNQPQHF,TGTGCCAGCAGCTTCGGGCAATACGGGAATCAGCCCCAGCATTTT
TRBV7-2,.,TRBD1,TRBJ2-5,CASREQGVGKTQYF,TGTGCCAGCAGAGAACAGGGGGTCGGTAAGACCCAGTACTTC
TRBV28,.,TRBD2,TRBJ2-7,CASSKGLGAGGGLYEQYF,TGTGCCAGCTCCAAAGGGCTGGGAGCGGGAGGAGGCCTCTACGAGCAGTACTTC
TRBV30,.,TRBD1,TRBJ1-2,CAWSVPGGLYGYTF,TGTGCCTGGAGTGTACCAGGGGGCTTGTATGGCTACACCTTC
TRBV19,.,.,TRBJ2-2,CATRQSMNTGELFF,TGTGCCACCAGACAGTCTATGAACACCGGGGAGCTGTTTTTT
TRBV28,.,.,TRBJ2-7,CASSFRGGEQYF,TGTGCCAGCAGCTTTAGGGGGGGGGAGCAGTACTTC
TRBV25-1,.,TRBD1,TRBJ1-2,CASSDRDRNYGYTF,TGTGCCAGCAGTGACAGGGACAGAAACTATGGCTACACCTTC
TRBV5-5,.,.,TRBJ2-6,CASSRTRDGLSGANVLTF,TGTGCCAGCAGTCGGACACGGGACGGACTCTCTGGGGCCAACGTCCTGACTTTC
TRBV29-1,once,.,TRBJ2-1,CSAERLRGWEVNNEQFF,TGCAGCGCTGAACGTCTGCGGGGATGGGAGGTCAACAATGAGCAGTTCTTC
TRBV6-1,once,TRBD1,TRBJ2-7,CASRRLRDRDYEQYF,TGTGCTAGCAGAAGACTCCGGGACAGGGACTACGAGCAGTACTTC